This TCR beta chain was found in a study of blood T cell repertoires in COVID-19. On the study more broadly: Sites across the United States, Italy and Spain contributed samples from acute and convalescent COVID-19. Sources were T cells, B-cell-depleted T cells, or PBMCs; the material itself was cDNA or gDNA.

Germline V gene lookup returns CDR1 SEHNR and CDR2 FQNEAQ (reference sequence). Trimming took 2 bases from V and 0 from J, leaving 7 bases between them. The CDR3 consists of 14 residues. Authors' methods: Cell counts per sample came from amplifying reference gene primers. Sequencing used immunoSEQ multiplex PCR; TCRdb keeps in-frame clones, though not all of them. The V and J calls and clone size were taken over from that table, and D and trimming were inferred from the DNA. The table shows 200,000 to 300,000 clones, with approximately 85% occurring only once. This clone was found a few times. V is TRBV7-9 and J is TRBJ1-1, with D uncertain. Specimen: peripheral blood. The clonotype originates from a woman aged 25 to 39 with acute or convalescent COVID-19. As DNA, the CDR3 is TGTGCCAGCAGCTTACGCAGTATGAACACTGAAGCTTTCTTT. Its translation: CASSLRSMNTEAFF.